This is a list of T cell receptor beta chains from one sample in a study of shared clonotypes between healthy human individuals. Generated by immunoSEQ multiplex PCR, the TCRdb table keeps only in-frame clones and is missing some. There are 1.5 million to 2.5 million clones in the sample; about 95% occur only once, and approximately 1% lies in the top ten. The sequencing sample was made of naive CD8+ T cells sorted from blood. These TCRs come from a man between 18 and 29 years old in good health. The CDR3 runs from the conserved cysteine through the conserved F or W. A D gene is named only where the DNA matches it firmly. A clone size is listed for some rows: how often the clone was seen (once, few, many), or a class if it is expanded.

D gene	CDR3 length	J gene	V gene	clone size	CDR3 protein	CDR3 DNA
TRBD1	14	TRBJ2-5	TRBV28	-	CASSGRQGQETQYF	TGTGCCAGCAGTGGACGACAGGGGCAAGAGACCCAGTACTTC
-	15	TRBJ2-1	TRBV5-8	once	CASSLRQDYYNEQFF	TGTGCCAGCAGCTTGCGGCAGGATTACTACAATGAGCAGTTCTTC
-	16	TRBJ2-2	TRBV12-5	-	CASGFPDSANTGELFF	TGTGCTAGTGGTTTCCCGGACAGCGCGAACACCGGGGAGCTGTTTTTT
TRBD2	16	TRBJ2-3	TRBV27	-	CASSLLRERGTDTQYF	TGTGCCAGCAGTTTATTGCGGGAGCGCGGCACAGATACGCAGTATTTT
TRBD1	18	TRBJ1-1	TRBV11-2	-	CASSGRDREFFWDTEAFF	TGTGCCAGCAGCGGGCGGGACAGGGAATTTTTTTGGGACACTGAAGCTTTCTTT
TRBD2	15	TRBJ2-3	TRBV7-9	-	CASSPGEREIVTQYF	TGTGCCAGCAGCCCTGGCGAGCGGGAGATTGTTACGCAGTATTTT
-	14	TRBJ1-2	TRBV28	-	CASSFANPNYGYTF	TGTGCCAGCAGTTTCGCCAATCCTAACTATGGCTACACCTTC
TRBD1	15	TRBJ2-7	TRBV19	-	CASSIGGTGGYEQYF	TGTGCCAGTAGTATAGGGGGGACAGGTGGCTACGAGCAGTACTTC
-	15	TRBJ2-5	TRBV13	-	CASSLRAGIKETQYF	TGTGCCAGCAGCTTAAGGGCAGGGATTAAGGAGACCCAGTACTTC
TRBD1	16	TRBJ2-5	TRBV5-1	-	CASSSDEGQGQATQYF	TGCGCCAGCAGCTCCGACGAGGGACAGGGGCAGGCGACCCAGTACTTC
-	16	TRBJ1-4	TRBV5-1	-	CASSLEHLATNEKLFF	TGCGCCAGCAGCTTGGAGCATCTCGCAACTAATGAAAAACTGTTTTTT
-	16	TRBJ2-3	TRBV7-9	-	CASSLVAGEGLDTQYF	TGTGCCAGCAGCTTAGTCGCCGGAGAGGGGTTGGATACGCAGTATTTT
-	13	TRBJ2-5	TRBV2	-	CASILSSRETQYF	TGTGCCAGCATTTTGAGTTCAAGGGAGACCCAGTACTTC
-	18	TRBJ1-5	TRBV12-1	-	CASSLGTGSYGGNQPQHF	TGTGCCAGCAGCTTGGGGACAGGGTCTTATGGCGGCAATCAGCCCCAGCATTTT
-	13	TRBJ1-5	TRBV10-2	few	CASSELQGQPQHF	TGCGCCAGCAGTGAGTTGCAGGGACAGCCCCAGCATTTT
-	13	TRBJ2-7	TRBV2	-	CASSDNHSYEQYF	TGTGCCAGCAGTGACAACCACTCCTACGAGCAGTACTTC
-	16	TRBJ1-1	TRBV2	-	CASSGPGEGVDTEAFF	TGTGCCAGCAGTGGCCCGGGGGAAGGGGTGGACACTGAAGCTTTCTTT
-	16	TRBJ2-5	TRBV7-9	-	CASSSTGHALQETQYF	TGTGCCAGCAGCTCAACAGGACACGCTCTCCAAGAGACCCAGTACTTC
-	14	TRBJ1-1	TRBV27	once	CASSSLLWNTEAFF	TGTGCCAGCAGTTCCCTACTCTGGAACACTGAAGCTTTCTTT
-	13	TRBJ2-1	TRBV5-6	-	CASSLQGTNEQFF	TGTGCCAGCAGCTTGCAGGGAACCAATGAGCAGTTCTTC
-	16	TRBJ1-5	TRBV4-1	-	CASSPLGSGGNQPQHF	TGCGCCAGCAGCCCATTGGGCTCCGGGGGCAATCAGCCCCAGCATTTT
-	12	TRBJ1-6	TRBV28	-	CASEEYNSPLHF	TGTGCCAGCGAGGAATATAATTCACCCCTCCACTTT
-	9	TRBJ1-3	TRBV6-4	-	CASGSTIYF	TGTGCCAGCGGCTCGACCATATATTTT
-	13	TRBJ2-1	TRBV18	-	CASSRALGDEQFF	TGTGCCAGCTCACGGGCCCTAGGGGATGAGCAGTTCTTC
-	13	TRBJ1-3	TRBV28	-	CASSSSGGNTIYF	TGTGCCAGCAGTTCATCGGGTGGAAACACCATATATTTT
-	12	TRBJ1-3	TRBV5-6	-	CASSLVDGGLYF	TGTGCCAGCAGTCTGGTGGACGGGGGATTGTATTTT
-	15	TRBJ2-7	TRBV11-2	-	CASSLISGNDYEQYF	TGTGCCAGCAGCTTAATTTCGGGCAACGACTACGAGCAGTACTTC
-	16	TRBJ2-5	TRBV10-3	-	CAISERGREFEETQYF	TGTGCCATCAGTGAGCGGGGGCGGGAGTTCGAAGAGACCCAGTACTTC
TRBD1	14	TRBJ2-7	TRBV2	-	CASSAVGGGYEQYF	TGTGCCAGCAGTGCTGTAGGGGGCGGCTACGAGCAGTACTTC
-	12	TRBJ1-2	TRBV30	-	CAWSPSIDGYTF	TGTGCCTGGAGTCCTAGCATAGATGGCTACACCTTC
TRBD1	16	TRBJ1-1	TRBV10-1	once	CASSTDREAMNTEAFF	TGCGCCAGCAGCACAGACAGGGAAGCCATGAACACTGAAGCTTTCTTT
-	15	TRBJ1-5	TRBV19	-	CASSIMGDSNQPQHF	TGTGCCAGTAGTATCATGGGAGATAGCAATCAGCCCCAGCATTTT
TRBD2	16	TRBJ2-5	TRBV5-4	-	CASSLVAGGPRETQYF	TGTGCCAGCAGCTTGGTAGCGGGAGGGCCGAGAGAGACCCAGTACTTC
-	12	TRBJ2-3	TRBV5-1	-	CASRAQPDTQYF	TGCGCCAGCAGAGCACAGCCAGATACGCAGTATTTT
-	15	TRBJ1-5	TRBV2	once	CASSEGGANNQPQHF	TGTGCCAGCAGTGAAGGGGGCGCGAACAATCAGCCCCAGCATTTT
TRBD2	17	TRBJ2-3	TRBV13	once	CASSSGTSGPTTDTQYF	TGTGCCAGCAGCTCCGGGACTAGCGGACCGACCACAGATACGCAGTATTTT
TRBD1	14	TRBJ2-5	TRBV7-9	-	CASSLGTGRETQYF	TGTGCCAGCAGCCTGGGGACAGGGCGAGAGACCCAGTACTTC
-	15	TRBJ1-1	TRBV7-9	-	CASSRAVGRNTEAFF	TGTGCCAGCAGCCGTGCGGTGGGGCGGAACACTGAAGCTTTCTTT
-	16	TRBJ2-2	TRBV18	once	CASSPPAGEYTGELFF	TGTGCCAGCTCACCACCCGCAGGGGAGTACACCGGGGAGCTGTTTTTT
-	15	TRBJ1-2	TRBV4-1	few	CASSQVGGGVDGYTF	TGCGCCAGCAGCCAAGTTGGCGGGGGGGTCGATGGCTACACCTTC
-	12	TRBJ1-1	TRBV6-4	-	CASKGGGTEAFF	TGTGCCAGTAAGGGGGGTGGGACTGAAGCTTTCTTT
-	15	TRBJ2-7	TRBV18	-	CASSPVGGASYEQYF	TGTGCCAGCTCACCGGTTGGGGGCGCCTCCTACGAGCAGTACTTC
TRBD2	16	TRBJ2-7	TRBV10-2	-	CASVQTGTSGTYEQYF	TGCGCCAGCGTTCAAACCGGGACTAGCGGCACCTACGAGCAGTACTTC
-	12	TRBJ2-7	TRBV29-1	-	CSVEQSPYEQYF	TGCAGCGTTGAGCAGAGCCCCTACGAGCAGTACTTC
-	15	TRBJ1-4	TRBV28	-	CASSFRGARGEKLFF	TGTGCCAGCAGTTTTAGAGGGGCGCGCGGTGAAAAACTGTTTTTT
TRBD1	16	TRBJ2-3	TRBV13	-	CASSWGDRGGTDTQYF	TGTGCCAGCAGCTGGGGTGACAGGGGCGGCACAGATACGCAGTATTTT
TRBD2	15	TRBJ2-3	TRBV4-1	-	CASSLLRGGPDTQYF	TGCGCCAGCAGCCTTTTGCGGGGGGGCCCAGATACGCAGTATTTT
-	13	TRBJ2-7	TRBV11-2	-	CASSPGPTYEQYF	TGTGCCAGCAGCCCGGGACCGACCTACGAGCAGTACTTC
-	17	TRBJ1-4	TRBV27	-	CASREVGGPSTNEKLFF	TGTGCCAGCAGGGAGGTGGGCGGGCCATCAACTAATGAAAAACTGTTTTTT
-	16	TRBJ2-2	TRBV4-1	-	CASSRLGLLGTGELFF	TGCGCCAGCAGCCGTCTGGGCCTGCTCGGCACCGGGGAGCTGTTTTTT
TRBD1	17	TRBJ1-6	TRBV4-1	-	CASSQDPRQGDNSPLHF	TGCGCCAGCAGCCAAGACCCCCGCCAGGGGGATAATTCACCCCTCCACTTT
TRBD1	16	TRBJ2-1	TRBV27	-	CASSRTGNLIYNEQFF	TGTGCCAGCAGTCGGACAGGGAACCTTATCTACAATGAGCAGTTCTTC
-	14	TRBJ2-7	TRBV6-1	once	CASSEFWSSYEQYF	TGTGCCAGCAGTGAATTTTGGTCCTCCTACGAGCAGTACTTC
-	19	TRBJ2-5	TRBV7-6	-	CASSLFVGVGASYQETQYF	TGTGCCAGCAGCTTATTTGTCGGTGTAGGGGCCTCGTACCAAGAGACCCAGTACTTC
-	14	TRBJ2-6	TRBV7-9	-	CASSSRTGANVLTF	TGTGCCAGCAGCAGTAGGACGGGGGCCAACGTCCTGACTTTC